A selection of T cell receptor beta chains follows, all from one sample in a study of blood T cells in healthy people across ages. TCRdb re-called the 5' RACE reads through MiXCR, storing one row per CDR3 protein. The sample consists of approximately 1,000,000 distinct CDR3 sequences, 35% to 40% of them appearing once. The sequenced material came from blood. Receptor source: a young man in good health. CDR3s include the opening cysteine and the closing phenylalanine or tryptophan. The order of the fields is J gene, clone size, CDR3 length, D gene, V gene, CDR3 DNA, CDR3 protein. D genes are given only for firm matches. Some rows mark clone size as missing; the rest say once, few, many or name a class of expanded clone.

TRBJ1-1,.,15,.,TRBV6-1,TGTGCCAGCAGTGAAGTGGACGCCTTGAACACTGAAGCTTTCTTT,CASSEVDALNTEAFF
TRBJ2-2,.,15,.,TRBV18,TGTGCCAGCCCACCACCGACGGGAAACACCGGGGAGCTGTTTTTT,CASPPPTGNTGELFF
TRBJ2-1,few,10,.,TRBV20-1,TGCAGTGCTAAAGGGGATGAGCAGTTCTTC,CSAKGDEQFF
TRBJ2-4,.,13,.,TRBV6-6,TGTGCCAGCTCCTCTGGGGGTTGGAACATTCAGTACTTC,CASSSGGWNIQYF
TRBJ2-7,.,12,.,TRBV6-2/TRBV6-3,TGTGCCGGCAGCCCTCTTACCTACGAGCAGTACTTC,CAGSPLTYEQYF
TRBJ2-4,.,17,TRBD2,TRBV7-2,TGTGCCAGCAGCGTGGGACTAGCGCCCCTAGCCAAAAACATTCAGTACTTC,CASSVGLAPLAKNIQYF
TRBJ2-3,.,18,.,TRBV20-1,TGCAGTGCTAGACCCCTTAAGGGACATGGTCCTAGCACAGATACGCAGTATTTT,CSARPLKGHGPSTDTQYF
TRBJ1-1,.,14,.,TRBV7-9,TGTGCCAGCAGCTTAGATTTGAGGGACACTGAAGCTTTCTTT,CASSLDLRDTEAFF
TRBJ1-2,.,13,.,TRBV7-9,TGTGCCAGCAGCCGCGGAGACATGTATGGCTACACCTTC,CASSRGDMYGYTF
TRBJ2-1,.,15,TRBD2,TRBV20-1,TGCAGTGCTACAAGACTAGCGGGGGCCTACAATGAGCAGTTCTTC,CSATRLAGAYNEQFF
TRBJ1-4,many,13,.,TRBV20-1,TGCAGTGCTAGGGACATGACTAATGAAAAACTGTTTTTT,CSARDMTNEKLFF
TRBJ1-1,.,12,.,TRBV30,TGTGCCTGGAGGAAGGACAGCGGGAAAGCTTTCTTT,CAWRKDSGKAFF
TRBJ2-7,.,15,.,TRBV6-5,TGTGCCAGCAGTTACGGCGGGACAGCCCCCTACGAGCAGTACTTC,CASSYGGTAPYEQYF
TRBJ2-2,.,15,.,TRBV7-7,TGTGCCAGCAGCTTCACCCCGGTTCCCGCCGGGGAGCTGTTTTTT,CASSFTPVPAGELFF
TRBJ2-2,.,14,.,TRBV20-1,TGCAGTGGGTCGGACGGAGCGAACACCGGGGAGCTGTTTTTT,CSGSDGANTGELFF
TRBJ2-3,few,16,.,TRBV2,TGTGCCAGCAGTGAAGAACGGGGGCCAAGCACAGATACGCAGTATTTT,CASSEERGPSTDTQYF
TRBJ1-5,.,15,.,TRBV20-1,TGCAGTGCTAAGGACGGGCAGGGAAGCAATCAGCCCCAGCATTTT,CSAKDGQGSNQPQHF
TRBJ2-3,.,13,.,TRBV20-1,TGCAGTACTAGGAGGGGGGTTACAGATACGCAGTATTTT,CSTRRGVTDTQYF
TRBJ2-5,.,15,.,TRBV9,TGTGCCAGCAGCGTAGATGGGGGACTGCAAGAGACCCAGTACTTC,CASSVDGGLQETQYF
TRBJ2-3,.,13,.,TRBV20-1,TGCAGTGCTAGAGACCCAGGATCCAATACGCAGTATTTT,CSARDPGSNTQYF
TRBJ2-5,.,14,TRBD2,TRBV5-6,TGTGCCAGCAGCACGGGAGGCCCCTACAATGAGCAGTACTTC,CASSTGGPYNEQYF
TRBJ1-4,.,14,TRBD1,TRBV20-1,TGCAGTGCTGCAGAACAGGGGTGGGGAGAAAAACTGTTTTTT,CSAAEQGWGEKLFF
TRBJ1-2,few,14,TRBD1,TRBV12-3/TRBV12-4,TGTGCCAGCAGGACAGGGGGCTCTAACTATGGCTACACCTTC,CASRTGGSNYGYTF
TRBJ2-7,few,13,TRBD1,TRBV12-3/TRBV12-4,TGTGCCAGCAGTTGGGGGACAGCTTACGAGCAGTACTTC,CASSWGTAYEQYF
TRBJ2-5,.,12,.,TRBV7-2,TGTACCAGCAGCTTAAGTCGGGAGACCCAGTACTTC,CTSSLSRETQYF
TRBJ1-5,few,13,.,TRBV6-2/TRBV6-3,TGTGCCAGCAGCCTTACGACTTATCAGCCCCAGCATTTT,CASSLTTYQPQHF
TRBJ2-1,few,18,TRBD1,TRBV9,TGTGCCAGCAGCGTAGCCTCAGGGGGCAGCGCTACTACAAATGAGCAGTTCTTC,CASSVASGGSATTNEQFF
TRBJ1-2,.,15,TRBD1,TRBV29-1,TGCAGCGTTTTCGGAGGGACAGGAAAAGGCTATGGCTACACCTTC,CSVFGGTGKGYGYTF
TRBJ1-6,.,15,.,TRBV5-6,TGTGCCAGCAGCTCAACGGGACGTAATAATTCACCCCTCCACTTT,CASSSTGRNNSPLHF
TRBJ2-7,.,11,.,TRBV6-5,TGTGCCAGCAGTGAGGGGGAGGAGCAGTACTTC,CASSEGEEQYF
TRBJ1-2,.,14,.,TRBV6-5,TGTGCCAGCAGTCCGGGCGGCCAACTCTATGGCTACACCTTC,CASSPGGQLYGYTF
TRBJ2-1,.,15,TRBD2,TRBV4-1,TGCGCCAGCAGCCAAGGGGCTAGCGGGGTCAATGAGCAGTTCTTC,CASSQGASGVNEQFF
TRBJ2-1,few,14,.,TRBV7-9,TGTGCCAGCAGCTTAGGGGGCTCTAACAATGAGCAGTTCTTC,CASSLGGSNNEQFF